These 27 T cell receptor beta chains share one sample of origin, sequenced in a study of CD8+ T cells in alopecia areata. RNA was isolated and reverse transcribed to cDNA, the sequencing template. Here immunoSEQ multiplex PCR was the method, and the copy in TCRdb shows in-frame clones only, minus some. This sample has approximately 150,000 clones, with about two thirds found just once. Source material: CD8+ T cells sorted from blood. Receptors were obtained from a human donor in good health.

CDR3 residues: CACPSGFSYEQYF. For the CDR3, the DNA is TGTGCCTGCCCCTCCGGCTTCTCCTACGAGCAGTACTTC. This chain uses TRBV30 with TRBJ2-7, with no clear D. The length of the CDR3 is 13 residues. V dropped 6 bases and J dropped 0 bases, with 12 bases sitting between them. Germline V gene lookup returns CDR1 GTSNPN and CDR2 SVGIG (reference sequence).

This clone has just a few counts. The genes are TRBV6-6 and TRBJ2-6, with a possible D match to TRBD1 (6 bases). Germline assignment: CDR1 MNHNY and CDR2 SVGAGI (reference sequence). The V and J ends lost 7 bases and 0 bases respectively, with 13 bases between them. The CDR3 contains 16 residues. The CDR3 loop is CASKGDVSSGANVLTF. As DNA, the CDR3 is TGTGCCAGCAAGGGGGACGTGAGCTCTGGGGCCAACGTCCTGACTTTC.

V usage is TRBV29-1 and J usage is TRBJ2-6, with 10 bases that match TRBD1. Germline V gives CDR1 SQVTM, CDR2 ANQGSEA. The CDR3 contains 16 residues. V was pared by 6 bases and J by 3 bases, with 8 bases of the junction left unmatched. The CDR3 nucleotides read TGCAGCGTCTATGGACAGGGGGGCGGTGGGGCCAACGTCCTGACTTTC. Encoded protein: CSVYGQGGGGANVLTF.

The chain joins TRBV4-1 to TRBJ2-1; D might be TRBD1 or TRBD2, each matching 5 bases. The CDR3 covers 15 residues. Trimming pared 4 bases from V and 10 bases from J, leaving 20 bases between. Per the germline V gene, CDR1 is MGHRA and CDR2 is YSYEKL. CDR3 protein: CASSPSPGTAREQFF. The CDR3, as DNA: TGCGCCAGCAGCCCCAGTCCCGGGACCGCTCGGGAGCAGTTCTTC.

The V and J genes are TRBV23-1 and TRBJ1-2; D might be TRBD1 (5 bases). TRBV23-1 counts as an open reading frame of uncertain function. Trimming left V 8 bases short and J 3 bases short, with 10 bases between. This CDR3 is built from 12 residues. CDR3 in DNA: TGCGCCAGCCGGGACTTCTACTATGGCTACACCTTC. Protein sequence: CASRDFYYGYTF.

The rearrangement links TRBV4-1 to TRBJ1-5, with TRBD1 matching 10 bases. This CDR3 has 15 residues. Germline values: CDR1 MGHRA, CDR2 YSYEKL. The trim removed 4 bases at V and 9 bases at J, leaving 9 bases unmatched. As DNA, the CDR3 is TGCGCCAGCAGCCTCGACAGGGGGCGAAACCCGCCCCAGCATTTT. Amino acid sequence: CASSLDRGRNPPQHF.

DNA for the CDR3: TGTGCCAGTAGTCCGAAGAACTATGGCTACACCTTC. As protein: CASSPKNYGYTF. V and J are TRBV19 and TRBJ1-2, with D unclear. The germline V gene encodes CDR1 LNHDA and CDR2 SQIVND (reference sequence). The CDR3 covers 12 residues. V was trimmed by 5 bases and J by 2 bases, leaving 6 bases between them.

In this sample, this clone turned up once. The CDR3 is CASRTSGRPSGTDTQYF. Here the CDR3 DNA reads TGTGCCAGCAGGACTAGCGGAAGGCCGTCTGGCACAGATACGCAGTATTTT. This sequence joins TRBV27 and TRBJ2-3, with TRBD2 identical over 9 bases. The CDR3 loop spans 17 amino acids. Trimming cost V 6 bases and J 1 base; bases outside gene matches: 11. Germline CDR1 and CDR2: MNHEY and SMNVEV (reference sequence).

The chain recombines TRBV9 with TRBJ2-2, with 9 bases aligning to TRBD1. Germline CDR1 is SGDLS and CDR2 is YYNGEE. The V segment lost 3 bases and the J segment 2 bases; nucleotides outside the gene matches: 5. This CDR3 is 16 amino acids long. The CDR3 DNA reads as TGTGCCAGCAGCGATGGGACAGGGAGAAACACCGGGGAGCTGTTTTTT. This codes for CASSDGTGRNTGELFF.

The chain links TRBV2 to TRBJ2-1; 7 bases agree with TRBD2. The J segment lost 8 bases and the V segment lost 10 bases, leaving 8 bases of the junction unmatched. The germline gives CDR1 SNHLY, CDR2 FYNNEI. This CDR3 spans 12 amino acids. This CDR3 reads CAIQGGPHEQFF. CDR3 in DNA: TGTGCCATTCAGGGAGGGCCCCATGAGCAGTTCTTC.

This clone was seen more than once but under ten times. The J gene is TRBJ2-1, the V gene TRBV27, with 7 nucleotides matching TRBD1. In germline, CDR1 is MNHEY, CDR2 SMNVEV (reference sequence). CDR3 length equals 14 residues. Trimming at V came to 5 bases and at J to 8 bases, leaving 9 bases not matched to a gene. CDR3 DNA sequence: TGTGCCAGCAGTCCTCAAGGAACAGGGGATGAGCAGTTCTTC. Amino acid sequence: CASSPQGTGDEQFF.

This clone was counted between two and nine times. The chain combines TRBV10-2 with TRBJ2-2, with 8 positions matching TRBD2. Germline CDR1 is WSHSY and CDR2 is SAAADI. The trim removed 9 bases at V and 7 bases at J, leaving 4 bases unmatched. CDR3 length equals 12 residues. In nucleotides, the CDR3 is TGCGCCAGTGGACTAGCCTACGGGGAGCTGTTTTTT. Its translation is CASGLAYGELFF.

The chain carries TRBV27 and TRBJ2-7, with a weak D call TRBD1 (5 bases). The germline gives CDR1 MNHEY, CDR2 SMNVEV (reference sequence). The CDR3 extends over 15 amino acids. V was clipped by 0 bases and J by 2 bases, with 11 bases between them. CDR3 coding DNA: TGTGCCAGCAGTTTATCAATGGGGCTTCCCTACGAGCAGTACTTC. This encodes CASSLSMGLPYEQYF.

This clone was counted between two and nine times. This chain links TRBV13 with TRBJ2-7, with D possibly being TRBD2 (6 bases). Trimming removed 0 bases at V and 3 bases at J, with 12 bases between. The CDR3 has 15 amino acids. Germline loops: CDR1 PRHDT, CDR2 FYEKMQ (reference sequence). CDR3 sequence reads: CASSLGASAGYEQYF. In nucleotides, the CDR3 is TGTGCCAGCAGCTTAGGGGCCTCAGCGGGCTACGAGCAGTACTTC.

V is TRBV7-2 and J is TRBJ2-3; no definite D call. The CDR3 covers 14 residues. Trimming removed 3 bases at V and 2 bases at J, with 9 bases between. The V gene's germline CDR1 is SGHTA and CDR2 FQGNSA. The DNA for the CDR3 is TGTGCCAGCAGCTTTGACTTCGACACAGATACGCAGTATTTT. This encodes CASSFDFDTDTQYF.

V is TRBV4-1 and J is TRBJ2-1; TRBD1 matches 10 bases. The CDR3 totals 15 residues. The ends lost 4 bases at V and 6 bases at J; junction bases unmatched: 6. The germline CDR1 and CDR2 sequences are MGHRA and YSYEKL. This CDR3 reads CASSPRQGATNEQFF. Written as DNA, the CDR3 is TGCGCCAGCAGCCCTCGACAGGGGGCGACCAATGAGCAGTTCTTC.

V gene TRBV19 combines with J gene TRBJ2-1, with D perhaps given as TRBD1 or TRBD2 (6 bases each). This CDR3 has 16 amino acids. The V gene's germline CDR1 is LNHDA and CDR2 SQIVND (reference sequence). V was cut by 1 base and J by 4 bases, with 14 bases left in between. The DNA for the CDR3 is TGTGCCAGTAGTATAGTTGGCACAGGGAGGTACAATGAGCAGTTCTTC. Protein: CASSIVGTGRYNEQFF.

The gene calls are TRBV5-6 and TRBJ2-1; D is unresolved. The CDR3 sequence is 14 residues long. The V gene lost 0 bases and the J gene lost 6 bases, with 10 bases spanning the gap. CDR1 is SGHDT, CDR2 YYEEEE, per germline. The CDR3 DNA sequence: TGTGCCAGCAGCTTGGCTATAGATAGCAATGAGCAGTTCTTC. Translating gives CASSLAIDSNEQFF.

The chain carries TRBV29-1 and TRBJ1-1, with D uncertain. The CDR3 spans 9 residues. Germline lookup yields CDR1 SQVTM and CDR2 ANQGSEA. The V end was cut by 7 bases, the J end by 6 bases, with 6 bases between. CDR3 coding DNA: TGCAGCGACGGTCCTGAAGCTTTCTTT. It translates to CSDGPEAFF. The variable domain in full, with the rest retrieved from reference TRBV29-1 and TRBJ1-1, is SAVISQKPSRDICQRGTSLTIQCQVDSQVTMMFWYRQQPGQSLTLIATANQGSEATYESGFVIDKFPISRPNLTFSTLTVSNMSPEDSSIYLCSDGPEAFFGQGTRLTVV.

V usage is TRBV30 and J usage is TRBJ2-1; D may be TRBD2 (5 bases). This CDR3 region has 16 residues. Trimming removed 2 bases from V and 1 base from J, with 15 bases in between. Germline V gives CDR1 GTSNPN, CDR2 SVGIG (reference sequence). The chain's CDR3 is CAWSTTGVASYNEQFF. In DNA form, the CDR3 reads TGTGCCTGGAGTACCACCGGGGTAGCGTCCTACAATGAGCAGTTCTTC.

The chain has TRBV4-1 and TRBJ2-7; D not resolved. In germline, CDR1 is MGHRA, CDR2 YSYEKL. V dropped 0 bases and J dropped 4 bases, with 1 base sitting between them. CDR3 size: 11 residues. CDR3: CASSQEYEQYF. The CDR3 nucleotides read TGCGCCAGCAGCCAAGAATACGAGCAGTACTTC.

The rearrangement uses TRBV9 and TRBJ2-7; 11 nucleotides line up with TRBD2. The germline gives CDR1 SGDLS, CDR2 YYNGEE. Losses at the gene ends were 2 bases for V and 2 bases for J; bases not matched to a gene: 3. The CDR3 has 15 amino acids. DNA for the CDR3: TGTGCCAGCAGCGTGCTAGCGGGAGGTGCCTACGAGCAGTACTTC. This encodes CASSVLAGGAYEQYF.

This clone was seen more than once but under ten times. The gene calls are TRBV29-1 and TRBJ1-2; a weak D match, TRBD1 (6 bases). Germline V lookup: CDR1 SQVTM, CDR2 ANQGSEA. The CDR3 length is 14 residues. V lost 0 bases to trimming and J lost 8 bases, with 16 bases between them. The CDR3 DNA is TGCAGCGTTGAAGACCCGATACAGGGCGGCGGCTACACCTTC. Residues: CSVEDPIQGGGYTF.

As concerns this clone: Other DNA sequences in the sample encode the same CDR3. The chain links TRBV29-1 to TRBJ2-7; D may be TRBD1 (5 bases). CDR3 size: 12 residues. The V and J ends lost 1 base and 3 bases respectively, with 7 bases between them. CDR1 is SQVTM, CDR2 ANQGSEA, per germline. In DNA, the CDR3 is TGCAGCGTTGAAGGGCAGGGCTACGAGCAGTACTTC. This encodes CSVEGQGYEQYF.

CDR3 DNA: TGTGCCAGCAGCCCCCGACAGGGATTAAGCTATGGCTACACCTTC. The encoded protein is CASSPRQGLSYGYTF. The chain joins TRBV11-2 to TRBJ1-2; 7 bases fit TRBD1. This CDR3 has 15 residues. The ends lost 5 bases at V and 4 bases at J; junction bases unmatched: 10. Germline CDR1 and CDR2: SGHAT and FQNNGV.

This clone was seen more than once but under ten times. This chain joins TRBV29-1 and TRBJ2-3, with D perhaps matching TRBD1 (5 bases). This CDR3 is 15 amino acids long. Trimming pared 4 bases from V and 1 base from J, leaving 15 bases between. The germline V gene has CDR1 SQVTM and CDR2 ANQGSEA. CDR3 nucleotides: TGCAGCGTTGTCCTGGGGCGTGGCGGCACAGATACGCAGTATTTT. Translated, it gives CSVVLGRGGTDTQYF.

The gene calls are TRBV29-1 and TRBJ2-1, with D unresolved. The germline V gene encodes CDR1 SQVTM and CDR2 ANQGSEA. The CDR3 spans 14 residues. With 6 bases removed from V and 0 bases from J, the gap between germline ends came to 12 bases. CDR3 sequence: CSVVGPGSYNEQFF. The CDR3 DNA reads as TGCAGCGTCGTAGGACCGGGCTCCTACAATGAGCAGTTCTTC.